Included here is one T cell receptor (beta chain) sequence, with context. The sample comes from a study of CD8 T cells in Susac syndrome. Per germline, CDR1 SNHLY and CDR2 FYNNEI. V was cut by 3 bases and J by 1 base, with 8 bases left in between. The length of the CDR3 is 14 residues. Reverse transcription of roughly 0.5 to 1 ug RNA was performed with random hexamers. TCRdb itself ran the immunoSEQ multiplex PCR reads through MiXCR, one entry per CDR3 protein. The table records roughly 200,000 distinct CDR3 sequences, roughly 95% of them present only once. TCR beta from blood CD8+ and CD4+ T cells was sequenced.

The clonotype comes from a human donor in good health. The material sequenced was CD4+ T cells from PBMCs. The V gene is TRBV2, the J gene TRBJ2-3; D might be TRBD1 (5 bases). CDR3 region: CASSDRVGTDTQYF. DNA for the CDR3: TGTGCCAGCAGTGACAGGGTGGGCACAGATACGCAGTATTTT.